This passage covers 23 T cell receptor beta chains from one sample sequenced in a study of blood T cell repertoires in COVID-19. Data came from immunoSEQ multiplex PCR; TCRdb stores just in-frame clones and leaves some out. The table lists 90,000 to 120,000 clones, about four fifths of them singletons. The sample was peripheral blood. The receptors here all came from a woman in her seventies with acute or convalescent COVID-19.

This clone has only a few counts. This chain connects TRBV11-2 to TRBJ1-6, with D possibly matching TRBD1 (5 bases). From germline, CDR1 is SGHAT and CDR2 FQNNGV. This CDR3 is 16 amino acids long. Trimming left V 1 base short and J 10 bases short, with 17 bases between. CDR3 DNA: TGTGCCAGCAGCTTAGGTTCTGTAACAGGTCGCTCACCCCTCCACTTT. Translated: CASSLGSVTGRSPLHF.

This clone occurred a few times. The chain uses TRBV28 and TRBJ1-2, with D unclear. Deletions cut 7 bases from V and 5 bases from J, with 17 bases between. The length of the CDR3 is 14 residues. Germline loops: CDR1 MDHEN, CDR2 SYDVKM. The CDR3 DNA reads TGTGCCAGCACGAGGGTCCCAACTCAATATGGCTACACCTTC. Translating it yields CASTRVPTQYGYTF.

The V gene is TRBV28, the J gene TRBJ1-2, with 7 bases identical to TRBD1. The CDR3 is 14 residues long. Germline loops: CDR1 MDHEN, CDR2 SYDVKM. After removal of 8 bases from V and 1 base from J, the junction contained 7 bases not matched to a gene. The CDR3, as DNA: TGTGCCAGCGCGGGACAGTCTAGTAACTATGGCTACACCTTC. Translation gives CASAGQSSNYGYTF.

The rearrangement joins TRBV6-6 to TRBJ2-7, with D unresolved. Germline loops: CDR1 MNHNY, CDR2 SVGAGI (reference sequence). This CDR3 region has 12 residues. V was cut by 2 bases and J by 7 bases, with 9 bases left in between. CDR3 region: CASSYPFMEQYF. The CDR3 nucleotides read TGTGCCAGCAGTTACCCTTTTATGGAGCAGTACTTC.

The gene calls are TRBV9 and TRBJ1-2; perhaps TRBD1 as D (6 bases). CDR3 length: 16 residues. Germline V gene sequence: CDR1 SGDLS, CDR2 YYNGEE. With 4 bases removed from V and 4 bases from J, the gap between germline ends came to 20 bases. CDR3 DNA sequence: TGTGCCAGCAGCTTCCGTGGGGACACAAAGGGCTATGGCTACACCTTC. Translation gives CASSFRGDTKGYGYTF. The whole variable domain, remainder taken from reference TRBV9 and TRBJ1-2, is DSGVTQTPKHLITATGQRVTLRCSPRSGDLSVYWYQQSLDQGLQFLIQYYNGEERAKGNILERFSAQQFPDLHSELNLSSLELGDSALYFCASSFRGDTKGYGYTFGSGTRLTVV.

The gene calls are TRBV9 and TRBJ2-3; 14 bases line up with TRBD2. The CDR3 totals 12 residues. Per germline, CDR1 SGDLS and CDR2 YYNGEE. J was trimmed by 11 bases and V by 5 bases; bases with no gene match: 1. Written as DNA, the CDR3 is TGTGCCAGCAGGGGACTAGCGGGAGTGCAGTATTTT. This translates into CASRGLAGVQYF.

V is TRBV29-1 and J is TRBJ2-7; D is possibly TRBD1 (6 bases). Trimming removed 3 bases at V and 3 bases at J, with 18 bases between. In germline, CDR1 is SQVTM, CDR2 ANQGSEA. The CDR3 consists of 15 residues. The CDR3 here is CSVELDSQPIYEQYF. CDR3 bases: TGCAGCGTTGAGTTGGACAGTCAGCCGATCTACGAGCAGTACTTC.

The V gene is TRBV5-5, the J gene TRBJ1-2; D not certain. CDR1 SGHKS and CDR2 YYEKEE come from the germline V gene (reference sequence). Deletions cut 3 bases from V and 3 bases from J, with 15 bases between. This CDR3 is built from 15 residues. CDR3 residues: CASSSGGQSYYGYTF. In DNA, the CDR3 is TGTGCCAGCAGCTCCGGCGGGCAGTCTTACTATGGCTACACCTTC. The full variable domain, with the rest looked up from reference TRBV5-5 and TRBJ1-2, is DAGVTQSPTHLIKTRGQQVTLRCSPISGHKSVSWYQQVLGQGPQFIFQYYEKEERGRGNFPDRFSARQFPNYSSELNVNALLLGDSALYLCASSSGGQSYYGYTFGSGTRLTVV.

J is TRBJ1-1 and V is TRBV5-5; 7 bases agree with TRBD1. The CDR3 length is 12 residues. V was clipped by 5 bases and J by 8 bases; unmatched bases: 6. CDR1 is SGHKS, CDR2 YYEKEE, per germline (reference sequence). CDR3 protein: CASRSDRAEAFF. In DNA form, the CDR3 reads TGTGCCAGCAGATCAGACAGGGCCGAAGCTTTCTTT. Combining the CDR3 with reference TRBV5-5 and TRBJ1-1 gives the whole variable domain DAGVTQSPTHLIKTRGQQVTLRCSPISGHKSVSWYQQVLGQGPQFIFQYYEKEERGRGNFPDRFSARQFPNYSSELNVNALLLGDSALYLCASRSDRAEAFFGQGTRLTVV.

The chain couples TRBV27 to TRBJ2-2; TRBD1 is a possible D gene (6 bases). Deletions cut 6 bases from V and 1 base from J, with 15 bases between. The CDR3 has 16 amino acids. CDR1 MNHEY and CDR2 SMNVEV come from the germline V gene (reference sequence). This CDR3 is CASRYRQEVNTGELFF. CDR3 DNA sequence: TGTGCCAGCAGATATCGACAGGAGGTGAACACCGGGGAGCTGTTTTTT.

This rearrangement joins TRBV9 to TRBJ2-7; D ambiguous. CDR1 and CDR2 from the germline V gene are SGDLS and YYNGEE. V lost 0 bases to trimming and J lost 3 bases, with 10 bases between them. The CDR3 is 14 amino acids. CDR3 nucleotides: TGTGCCAGCAGCGTAGAGGAGACGTTCTACGAGCAGTACTTC. Protein product: CASSVEETFYEQYF.

The chain links TRBV4-1 to TRBJ1-4, with 8 bases that match TRBD1. V lost 4 bases to trimming and J lost 3 bases; unmatched junction nucleotides: 4. Per germline, CDR1 MGHRA and CDR2 YSYEKL. The CDR3 runs 15 residues. CDR3 region: CASSRYRGSNEKLFF. Written as DNA, the CDR3 is TGCGCCAGCAGCCGATACAGGGGGTCTAATGAAAAACTGTTTTTT.

The chain couples TRBV6-5 to TRBJ1-5; no definite D call. V was pared by 8 bases and J by 2 bases, with 13 bases between. CDR3 length equals 14 residues. Germline V gene lookup returns CDR1 MNHEY and CDR2 SVGAGI. The chain's CDR3 is CASGGRGGNQPQHF. The CDR3 DNA is TGTGCCAGCGGCGGGCGGGGTGGCAATCAGCCCCAGCATTTT.

V usage is TRBV6-5 and J usage is TRBJ1-1; D is unresolved. Germline V CDR1 and CDR2: MNHEY, SVGAGI. Deletions cut 6 bases from V and 4 bases from J, with 12 bases between. CDR3 length: 13 amino acids. CDR3 sequence: CASSPDRLTEAFF. DNA of the CDR3: TGTGCCAGCAGCCCCGATAGACTCACTGAAGCTTTCTTT.

The rearrangement uses TRBV5-1 and TRBJ2-1; TRBD2 might be the D (6 bases). There are 15 residues in the CDR3. Germline CDR1 is SGHRS and CDR2 is YFSETQ. V shed 2 bases and J shed 0 bases, with 9 bases lying between them. CDR3 bases: TGCGCCAGCAGCTTCAGGACTACCTCCTACAATGAGCAGTTCTTC. Translation: CASSFRTTSYNEQFF.

The chain recombines TRBV7-2 with TRBJ1-1; D unresolved. V shed 5 bases and J shed 5 bases, with 6 bases lying between them. The germline CDR1 and CDR2 sequences are SGHTA and FQGNSA. The CDR3 runs 11 residues. The CDR3: CASSPRTEAFF. DNA for the CDR3: TGTGCCAGCAGCCCCCGGACTGAAGCTTTCTTT.

This clone was counted between two and nine times. V gene TRBV3-1 (or the pseudogene TRBV3-2) combines with J gene TRBJ2-3, with D uncertain. The CDR3 is 13 residues long. Germline assignment: CDR1 LGHDT and CDR2 YNNKEL (reference sequence). Trimming removed 5 bases at V and 0 bases at J, with 6 bases between. The CDR3: CASSSTSTDTQYF. In nucleotides, the CDR3 is TGTGCCAGCAGCTCGACTAGCACAGATACGCAGTATTTT.

In its sample, this clone was seen many times. This chain connects TRBV19 to TRBJ2-2, with D perhaps TRBD1 (5 bases). The V and J ends lost 1 base and 4 bases respectively, with 10 bases between them. There are 15 residues in the CDR3. Germline CDR1 reads LNHDA; CDR2 reads SQIVND (reference sequence). The CDR3 DNA reads as TGTGCCAGTAGTATAGGGGGCCAGATCACCGGGGAGCTGTTTTTT. It specifies CASSIGGQITGELFF.

This rearrangement joins TRBV29-1 to TRBJ2-1, with a possible D match to TRBD1 (6 bases). Trimming cost V 4 bases and J 4 bases, with 17 bases left between them. The CDR3 length is 15 residues. The germline CDR1 and CDR2 sequences are SQVTM and ANQGSEA. This CDR3 is CSVGTALSHYNEQFF. CDR3 sequence (DNA): TGCAGCGTTGGGACAGCACTAAGTCATTACAATGAGCAGTTCTTC.

This rearrangement joins TRBV18 to TRBJ2-7; 7 bases are shared with TRBD1. Looked up from germline, CDR1 is KGHSH and CDR2 is LQKENI. V was pared by 0 bases and J by 3 bases, with 2 bases of the junction left unmatched. The CDR3 covers 14 residues. The CDR3 protein is CASSPPDRVYEQYF. The CDR3 DNA is TGTGCCAGCTCACCACCCGACAGGGTCTACGAGCAGTACTTC. The whole variable domain, filled in from reference TRBV18 and TRBJ2-7, reads NAGVMQNPRHLVRRRGQEARLRCSPMKGHSHVYWYRQLPEEGLKFMVYLQKENIIDESGMPKERFSAEFPKEGPSILRIQQVVRGDSAAYFCASSPPDRVYEQYFGPGTRLTVT.

The chain combines TRBV27 with TRBJ2-1, with 10 bases fitting TRBD1. Germline V gene lookup returns CDR1 MNHEY and CDR2 SMNVEV (reference sequence). The CDR3 spans 16 residues. V shed 5 bases, J shed 10 bases, and the junction held 14 bases outside the gene matches. The CDR3 DNA reads TGTGCCAGCAGTCCCCGCACCCGGGACAGGGGTAACGAGCAGTTCTTC. Amino acid sequence: CASSPRTRDRGNEQFF.

V gene TRBV21-1 combines with J gene TRBJ2-7; the DNA was not compared with TRBD2, the D call given in the table. TRBV21-1 constitutes a pseudogene. The CDR3 contains 12 residues. CDR3 residues: CASSNGSYEQYV. CDR3 coding DNA: TGTGCCAGCAGCAACGGGTCCTACGAGCAGTACGTC.

This clone was observed a handful of times. The chain joins TRBV25-1 to TRBJ1-2; TRBD1 agrees at 9 bases. CDR1 and CDR2 from the germline V gene are MGHDK and SYGVNS. The CDR3 is 16 amino acids. Trimming took 4 bases from V and 8 from J; bases not matched to a gene: 14. The chain's CDR3 is CASSASLGQGYRGYTF. DNA for the CDR3: TGTGCCAGCAGTGCGTCATTGGGACAGGGTTATCGCGGCTACACCTTC.